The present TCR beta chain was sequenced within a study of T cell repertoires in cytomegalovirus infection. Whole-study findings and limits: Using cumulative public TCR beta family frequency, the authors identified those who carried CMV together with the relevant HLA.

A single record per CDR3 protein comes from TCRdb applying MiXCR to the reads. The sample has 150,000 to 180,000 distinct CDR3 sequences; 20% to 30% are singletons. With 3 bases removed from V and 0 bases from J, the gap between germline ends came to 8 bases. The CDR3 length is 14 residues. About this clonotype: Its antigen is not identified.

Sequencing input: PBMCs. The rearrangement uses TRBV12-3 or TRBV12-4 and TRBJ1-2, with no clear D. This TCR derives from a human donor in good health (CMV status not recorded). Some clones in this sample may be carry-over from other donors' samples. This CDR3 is CASSFQASNYGYTF. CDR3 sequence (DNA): TGTGCCAGCAGTTTTCAAGCGTCTAACTATGGCTACACCTTC.